Listed below are T cell receptor beta chains from one sample, sequenced in a study of cytomegalovirus exposure and HLA in healthy donors. Profiled with immunoSEQ multiplex PCR; TCRdb holds only in-frame clones, not every one. Recorded for this sample: about 110,000 clones. Sequencing was performed on PBMCs. All receptors come from a man aged 45 to 65 in good health and CMV-seronegative. The CDR3 runs from the conserved cysteine through the conserved F or W. The D gene is left open where the match is weak.

D gene: TRBD1
J gene: TRBJ1-1
V gene: TRBV10-3
CDR3 DNA: TGTGCCATCAGTGGGACAGGGAGGGGCACTGAAGCTTTCTTT
CDR3 protein: CAISGTGRGTEAFF

D gene: .
J gene: TRBJ2-5
V gene: TRBV10-1
CDR3 DNA: TGCGCCAGCAGTGAAAGGGGGGGAGAGACCCAGTACTTC
CDR3 protein: CASSERGGETQYF

D gene: .
J gene: TRBJ1-2
V gene: TRBV29-1
CDR3 DNA: TGCAGCGTTGTTGGGGACATACTCAACTATGGCTACACCTTC
CDR3 protein: CSVVGDILNYGYTF

D gene: .
J gene: TRBJ1-3
V gene: TRBV18
CDR3 DNA: TGTGCCAGCTCACCTCCAGGGTCCGGAAACACCATATATTTT
CDR3 protein: CASSPPGSGNTIYF

D gene: TRBD1
J gene: TRBJ1-2
V gene: TRBV5-4
CDR3 DNA: TGTGCCAGCAGCCCGCCGGACAGGGGGCGAAATGGCTACACCTTC
CDR3 protein: CASSPPDRGRNGYTF

D gene: .
J gene: TRBJ1-3
V gene: TRBV9
CDR3 DNA: TGTGCCAGCAGCGTAGGGCTAGGAAACTCTGGAAACACCATATATTTT
CDR3 protein: CASSVGLGNSGNTIYF

D gene: TRBD2
J gene: TRBJ2-5
V gene: TRBV5-1
CDR3 DNA: TGCGCCAGCAGCTTGACTAGCGGGGGCCGGGAGACCCAGTACTTC
CDR3 protein: CASSLTSGGRETQYF

D gene: TRBD1
J gene: TRBJ1-5
V gene: TRBV19
CDR3 DNA: TGTGCCAGTAGTATAGCCCGACAGGGGGCGAGGCAGCCCCAGCATTTT
CDR3 protein: CASSIARQGARQPQHF

D gene: .
J gene: TRBJ2-1
V gene: TRBV20-1
CDR3 DNA: TGCAGTGCGGGGGCGGGCAATGAGCAGTTCTTC
CDR3 protein: CSAGAGNEQFF

D gene: TRBD2
J gene: TRBJ2-1
V gene: TRBV11-3
CDR3 DNA: TGTGCCAGCAGCTCTGGTAGCGGGGGGTCTGTTGAGCAGTTCTTC
CDR3 protein: CASSSGSGGSVEQFF

D gene: TRBD2
J gene: TRBJ2-5
V gene: TRBV4-3
CDR3 DNA: TGCGCCAGCAGCCAAGAACTAGCGGGGGGCCAAGAGACCCAGTACTTC
CDR3 protein: CASSQELAGGQETQYF

D gene: TRBD1
J gene: TRBJ1-2
V gene: TRBV18
CDR3 DNA: TGTGCCAGCTCACCGCGCATAGACAGGGATAACTATGGCTACACCTTC
CDR3 protein: CASSPRIDRDNYGYTF

D gene: TRBD2
J gene: TRBJ2-3
V gene: TRBV5-4
CDR3 DNA: TGTGCCAGCAGCTCAAGCGGGGCAGATACGCAGTATTTT
CDR3 protein: CASSSSGADTQYF

D gene: .
J gene: TRBJ2-1
V gene: TRBV18
CDR3 DNA: TGTGCCAGCTCTCCACGTCCCGGGGAAACCTTCAATGAGCAGTTCTTC
CDR3 protein: CASSPRPGETFNEQFF

D gene: .
J gene: TRBJ1-5
V gene: TRBV19
CDR3 DNA: TGTGCCAGTAGTATAGGCGGCAGACCTCGAAGCAATCAGCCCCAGCATTTT
CDR3 protein: CASSIGGRPRSNQPQHF

D gene: TRBD1
J gene: TRBJ2-7
V gene: TRBV7-9
CDR3 DNA: TGTGCCAGCAGCTTAAACTCTTACAGGGGGGACTACGAGCAGTACTTC
CDR3 protein: CASSLNSYRGDYEQYF

D gene: .
J gene: TRBJ2-1
V gene: TRBV4-3
CDR3 DNA: TGCGCCAGCAGCCCGATGCACAGGGCGACCTACAATGAGCAGTTCTTC
CDR3 protein: CASSPMHRATYNEQFF

D gene: TRBD1
J gene: TRBJ1-6
V gene: TRBV2
CDR3 DNA: TGTGCCGTAACCTTGACAGGGAAAGAAGATAATTCACCCCTCCACTTT
CDR3 protein: CAVTLTGKEDNSPLHF

D gene: TRBD1
J gene: TRBJ1-6
V gene: TRBV5-5
CDR3 DNA: TGTGCCAGCAGTAGGGGACAGCTCAATTCACCCCTCCACTTT
CDR3 protein: CASSRGQLNSPLHF

D gene: .
J gene: TRBJ1-3
V gene: TRBV4-1
CDR3 DNA: TGCGCCAGCAGCGTCGCGTCAACTGGAAACACCATATATTTT
CDR3 protein: CASSVASTGNTIYF

D gene: TRBD1
J gene: TRBJ2-7
V gene: TRBV4-2
CDR3 DNA: TGTGCCAGCAGCCAGAAGACAGGGGGGCCTGTTGAGCAGTACTTC
CDR3 protein: CASSQKTGGPVEQYF

D gene: TRBD2
J gene: TRBJ2-5
V gene: TRBV11-2
CDR3 DNA: TGTGCCAGCAGCTTAGATATTGGTAGCGGGAGTGTTACAGAGACCCAGTACTTC
CDR3 protein: CASSLDIGSGSVTETQYF

D gene: .
J gene: TRBJ2-7
V gene: TRBV7-2
CDR3 DNA: TGTGCCAGCAGCTTAGGGACTATGTACGAGCAGTACTTC
CDR3 protein: CASSLGTMYEQYF

D gene: TRBD1
J gene: TRBJ1-5
V gene: TRBV19
CDR3 DNA: TGTGCCAGTAGTCCAGACAGGGCCAAGGGTATTAGCAATCAGCCCCAGCATTTT
CDR3 protein: CASSPDRAKGISNQPQHF

D gene: .
J gene: TRBJ2-7
V gene: TRBV9
CDR3 DNA: TGTGCCAGCAGCGTCAGCGGAAACTCCTACGAGCAGTACTTC
CDR3 protein: CASSVSGNSYEQYF

D gene: .
J gene: TRBJ1-2
V gene: TRBV13
CDR3 DNA: TGTGCCAGCAGCGCACAAGGGGCCCTTACTAACTATGGCTACACCTTC
CDR3 protein: CASSAQGALTNYGYTF

D gene: .
J gene: TRBJ2-3
V gene: TRBV7-6
CDR3 DNA: TGTGCCAGCAGCTTAGGACAGAACACAGATACGCAGTATTTT
CDR3 protein: CASSLGQNTDTQYF

D gene: TRBD2
J gene: TRBJ2-7
V gene: TRBV9
CDR3 DNA: TGTGCCAGCAGCGTAGGGGGGGAGGGGTACGAGCAGTACTTC
CDR3 protein: CASSVGGEGYEQYF

D gene: TRBD1
J gene: TRBJ2-3
V gene: TRBV29-1
CDR3 DNA: TGCAGCGTTTCACAGGGGCAGCCAGATACGCAGTATTTT
CDR3 protein: CSVSQGQPDTQYF

D gene: TRBD2
J gene: TRBJ2-6
V gene: TRBV15
CDR3 DNA: TGTGCCACCAGCAGAGATTTCGGGGGGAGCGGGGCCAACGTCCTGACTTTC
CDR3 protein: CATSRDFGGSGANVLTF

D gene: TRBD1
J gene: TRBJ2-7
V gene: TRBV14
CDR3 DNA: TGTGCCAGCAGCCACCGACTGACAGGGTCGGTTCCCTACGAGCAGTACTTC
CDR3 protein: CASSHRLTGSVPYEQYF

D gene: .
J gene: TRBJ2-7
V gene: TRBV11-2
CDR3 DNA: TGTGCCAGCAGCGGTACTGGGAGTAGCGAGCAGTACTTC
CDR3 protein: CASSGTGSSEQYF

D gene: TRBD2
J gene: TRBJ2-7
V gene: TRBV6-5
CDR3 DNA: TGTGCCAGCAGTTCGGAGGGACTAGCGCTGTACTACGAGCAGTACTTC
CDR3 protein: CASSSEGLALYYEQYF

D gene: .
J gene: TRBJ1-2
V gene: TRBV7-2
CDR3 DNA: TGTGCCAGCAGCTTAGGTCCAGGGAACTATGGCTACACCTTC
CDR3 protein: CASSLGPGNYGYTF

D gene: .
J gene: TRBJ1-1
V gene: TRBV5-5
CDR3 DNA: TGTGCCAGCAGCCCTAGCGTAGAGAACACTGAAGCTTTCTTT
CDR3 protein: CASSPSVENTEAFF

D gene: .
J gene: TRBJ1-4
V gene: TRBV4-1
CDR3 DNA: TGCGCCAGCAGCCAAGTCGGTCCAGGGCGTAATGAAAAACTGTTTTTT
CDR3 protein: CASSQVGPGRNEKLFF

D gene: TRBD1
J gene: TRBJ2-7
V gene: TRBV15
CDR3 DNA: TGTGCCACCAGCAGGGACAGGGGAAAAACTCGCTCCTACGAGCAGTACTTC
CDR3 protein: CATSRDRGKTRSYEQYF

D gene: TRBD2
J gene: TRBJ2-3
V gene: TRBV25-1
CDR3 DNA: TGTGCCAGCAGTCGCACTAGCGGGAGCCTCGGCACGCAGTATTTT
CDR3 protein: CASSRTSGSLGTQYF

D gene: .
J gene: TRBJ2-5
V gene: TRBV6-1
CDR3 DNA: TGTGCCAGCAGTGAAGGTTGGGGGGATCCGGGGACCCAGTACTTC
CDR3 protein: CASSEGWGDPGTQYF

D gene: TRBD2
J gene: TRBJ2-2
V gene: TRBV30
CDR3 DNA: TGTGCCCAATTGAGACTAGCGGATTCGAACACCGGGGAGCTGTTTTTT
CDR3 protein: CAQLRLADSNTGELFF

D gene: .
J gene: TRBJ1-4
V gene: TRBV6-1
CDR3 DNA: TGTGCCAGCAAGAGGGAAAAACTGTTTTTT
CDR3 protein: CASKREKLFF

D gene: TRBD1
J gene: TRBJ1-2
V gene: TRBV9
CDR3 DNA: TGTGCCAGCAGCGCCTCGACAGGGGTGAGCTATGGCTACACCTTC
CDR3 protein: CASSASTGVSYGYTF

D gene: .
J gene: TRBJ1-3
V gene: TRBV14
CDR3 DNA: TGTGCCAGCAGCCAATTAATTGGAAACACCATATATTTT
CDR3 protein: CASSQLIGNTIYF

D gene: .
J gene: TRBJ1-5
V gene: TRBV4-2
CDR3 DNA: TGTGCCAGCAGCCAAGATGGGGGCAGTAGCAATCAGCCCCAGCATTTT
CDR3 protein: CASSQDGGSSNQPQHF

D gene: TRBD1
J gene: TRBJ1-1
V gene: TRBV6-5
CDR3 DNA: TGTGCCAGCAGCAGGGACAGGGGGACCACTGAAGCTTTCTTT
CDR3 protein: CASSRDRGTTEAFF

D gene: .
J gene: TRBJ2-3
V gene: TRBV5-1
CDR3 DNA: TGCGCCAGCAGCTTGTGGCACACCCCTAGCACAGATACGCAGTATTTT
CDR3 protein: CASSLWHTPSTDTQYF

D gene: TRBD1
J gene: TRBJ1-1
V gene: TRBV19
CDR3 DNA: TGTGCCAGTAAGACAGGGGGCACTGAAGCTTTCTTT
CDR3 protein: CASKTGGTEAFF

D gene: .
J gene: TRBJ2-7
V gene: TRBV29-1
CDR3 DNA: TGCAGCGTGTGGACATCGACCTACGAGCAGTACTTC
CDR3 protein: CSVWTSTYEQYF

D gene: .
J gene: TRBJ2-7
V gene: TRBV19
CDR3 DNA: TGTGCCAGTAGTATTGGTAGGGGCTCCTACGAGCAGTACTTC
CDR3 protein: CASSIGRGSYEQYF

D gene: .
J gene: TRBJ2-5
V gene: TRBV30
CDR3 DNA: TGTGCCTGGAACCGTTACGGCGGGGAGGAGACCCAGTACTTC
CDR3 protein: CAWNRYGGEETQYF

D gene: TRBD1
J gene: TRBJ2-5
V gene: TRBV19
CDR3 DNA: TGTGCCAGTAGTACGGACAGGGGGCAACAAGAGACCCAGTACTTC
CDR3 protein: CASSTDRGQQETQYF

D gene: .
J gene: TRBJ2-2
V gene: TRBV7-6
CDR3 DNA: TGTGCCAGCAGCTCACGCTCTCGGGACACCGGGGAGCTGTTTTTT
CDR3 protein: CASSSRSRDTGELFF

D gene: .
J gene: TRBJ2-1
V gene: TRBV29-1
CDR3 DNA: TGCAGCGTTGATGAGACTAGCTACAATGAGCAGTTCTTC
CDR3 protein: CSVDETSYNEQFF

D gene: .
J gene: TRBJ1-1
V gene: TRBV5-1
CDR3 DNA: TGCGCCAGCAGCTTGGATGGTCTGGGGCGAGATACTGAAGCTTTCTTT
CDR3 protein: CASSLDGLGRDTEAFF

D gene: .
J gene: TRBJ1-4
V gene: TRBV4-3
CDR3 DNA: TGCGCCAGCAGCCAAGAACCCCGAGGAGCTAATGAAAAACTGTTTTTT
CDR3 protein: CASSQEPRGANEKLFF

D gene: .
J gene: TRBJ1-1
V gene: TRBV6-1
CDR3 DNA: TGTGCCAGCGCCTGGTTAGTGAACACTGAAGCTTTCTTT
CDR3 protein: CASAWLVNTEAFF

D gene: .
J gene: TRBJ2-7
V gene: TRBV7-2
CDR3 DNA: TGTGCCAGCAGCTTAGAGATCCTCAGGGATTTGAGTTCCTACGAGCAGTACTTC
CDR3 protein: CASSLEILRDLSSYEQYF

D gene: .
J gene: TRBJ1-6
V gene: TRBV25-1
CDR3 DNA: TGTGCCAGCAGTACGGGAGTTGATAATTCACCCCTCCACTTT
CDR3 protein: CASSTGVDNSPLHF

D gene: TRBD1
J gene: TRBJ1-5
V gene: TRBV7-2
CDR3 DNA: TGTGCCAGCAGCCGGGACAGGGGTTACAATCAGCCCCAGCATTTT
CDR3 protein: CASSRDRGYNQPQHF

D gene: TRBD1
J gene: TRBJ1-1
V gene: TRBV15
CDR3 DNA: TGTGCCACCAGCACCTCCTACAGGGGGATGAACACTGAAGCTTTCTTT
CDR3 protein: CATSTSYRGMNTEAFF